This TCR beta chain was sequenced during a study of tumor and adjacent non-tumor tissue in lung cancer. A word on this clonotype: One end of the junction is discordant with germline, which a read error may explain.

The length of the CDR3 is 18 residues. The germline V gene encodes CDR1 MDHEN and CDR2 SYDVKM. No cell sorting was done before RNA was extracted from the tissue. TCRbeta libraries were built with three rounds of nested PCR, modified from ARM-PCR. MiXCR was run by TCRdb on the multiplex PCR reads, yielding one entry per CDR3 protein. The profile covers tens of thousands of distinct CDR3 sequences, with over 75% appearing a single time and 10% to 15% taken by the ten largest. Sequenced material: lung tumor tissue. The chain uses TRBV28 and TRBJ2-6; tentative D call: TRBD1 (6 bases). The TCR sequence derives from a woman aged 45 to 65 with non-small cell lung cancer. The chain's CDR3 is CASSIRDIILSGANVMTF. CDR3 bases: TGTGCCAGCAGCATACGGGACATAATACTATCTGGGGCCAACGTCATGACTTTC. The variable domain in full, with the rest retrieved from reference TRBV28 and TRBJ2-6, is DVKVTQSSRYLVKRTGEKVFLECVQDMDHENMFWYRQDPGLGLRLIYFSYDVKMKEKGDIPEGYSVSREKKERFSLILESASTNQTSMYLCASSIRDIILSGANVMTFGAGSRLTVL.